This T cell receptor (beta chain) is from a study of shared clonotypes between healthy human individuals. General study findings and limits: Non-shared clonotypes had lower generation probabilities than clonotypes shared by all four sorted-subset donors.

V was cut by 7 bases and J by 4 bases, with 20 bases left in between. The CDR3 consists of 15 residues. Germline values: CDR1 MDHEN, CDR2 SYDVKM. Method: immunoSEQ multiplex PCR; TCRdb's copy keeps in-frame clones and lacks some. The data contain some 2,000,000 clones, 90% to 95% of them seen just once; the ten biggest clones take up 0.1% to 0.15%. Turning to this clone: Its antigen is undetermined.

This clonotype originated in a man aged 18-30 years in good health. The sequencing input was naive CD4+ T cells sorted from blood. Specified subset: CD45RA+ positively selected. This chain uses TRBV28 with TRBJ2-7, with D possibly being TRBD1 (7 bases). The CDR3 region is CASTQGGAPWYEQYF. CDR3 bases: TGTGCCAGCACCCAGGGGGGAGCCCCGTGGTACGAGCAGTACTTC. Looking up the rest from reference TRBV28 and TRBJ2-7 gives the full variable domain: DVKVTQSSRYLVKRTGEKVFLECVQDMDHENMFWYRQDPGLGLRLIYFSYDVKMKEKGDIPEGYSVSREKKERFSLILESASTNQTSMYLCASTQGGAPWYEQYFGPGTRLTVT.